The T cell receptor beta chain under discussion was sequenced for a study of blood T cell repertoires in COVID-19. For this clone: At one end, the junction sequence differs from germline, possibly due to a read error.

Germline CDR1 SGHRS, CDR2 YFSETQ. The CDR3 runs 13 residues. TCRdb's table, derived via immunoSEQ multiplex PCR, lists solely in-frame clones and lacks some. The table has 250,000 to 350,000 clones, approximately 83% seen once. The receptor's source is a woman under 40 who had recovered from COVID-19. The chain uses TRBV5-1 and TRBJ2-1; 7 bases agree with TRBD1. The source material was peripheral blood. The CDR3 is CACKRQGYDEQFF. In DNA, the CDR3 is TGCGCCTGCAAAAGACAGGGCTACGATGAGCAGTTCTTC.